Shown below are 30 T cell receptor beta chains from a single sample sequenced in a study of OX40 agonist ivuxolimab in advanced cancers. Profiling relied on immunoSEQ multiplex PCR, and the TCRdb table lists in-frame clones only, not all of them. Here the sample spans approximately 100,000 clones, around 80% being singletons. Here the sequenced sample was CD4+ or CD8+ T cells sorted from blood, taken in a trial of the OX40 agonist ivuxolimab. All receptors derive from an adult with an advanced solid tumor such as melanoma, head and neck, liver or kidney cancer.

The chain uses TRBV4-1 and TRBJ2-3, with unresolved D. Germline CDR1 MGHRA, CDR2 YSYEKL. Trimming shortened V by 0 bases and J by 1 base, and 8 bases separated the two germline ends. This CDR3 is built from 15 residues. The CDR3 DNA reads as TGCGCCAGCAGCCAAGAGCCAGGAGGCACAGATACGCAGTATTTT. Translating it yields CASSQEPGGTDTQYF.

This clone was seen more than once but under ten times. The rearrangement uses TRBV27 and TRBJ1-6; D might be TRBD1 (6 bases). V was clipped by 6 bases and J by 10 bases, with 19 bases between them. The germline CDR1 and CDR2 sequences are MNHEY and SMNVEV (reference sequence). This CDR3 has 15 residues. CDR3 residues: CASSAGVTRGSPLHF. Written as DNA, the CDR3 is TGTGCCAGCAGCGCAGGGGTCACTCGGGGCTCACCCCTCCACTTT.

The gene calls are TRBV27 and TRBJ1-4; TRBD1 matches at 10 bases. Per the germline V gene, CDR1 is MNHEY and CDR2 is SMNVEV (reference sequence). J lost 6 bases, V lost 5 bases, and 3 bases had no gene match. This CDR3 is built from 14 residues. CDR3 sequence reads: CASSRQGAYEKLFF. CDR3 nucleotide sequence: TGTGCCAGCAGTCGACAGGGGGCGTATGAAAAACTGTTTTTT.

J is TRBJ2-7 and V is TRBV6-5; maybe TRBD2 (5 bases). The V and J ends lost 0 bases and 7 bases respectively, with 16 bases between them. Germline lookup yields CDR1 MNHEY and CDR2 SVGAGI. This CDR3 spans 15 amino acids. CDR3 amino acids: CASSYSVFEGLEQYF. Written as DNA, the CDR3 is TGTGCCAGCAGTTACTCAGTGTTCGAGGGCCTGGAGCAGTACTTC.

This sequence joins TRBV19 and TRBJ1-5; D may be TRBD1 (6 bases). CDR3 length: 13 amino acids. Germline lookup yields CDR1 LNHDA and CDR2 SQIVND (reference sequence). Trimming removed 5 bases from V and 7 bases from J, with 12 bases in between. The CDR3 loop reads CASSYGTRQPQHF. The CDR3 nucleotides are TGTGCCAGTAGTTATGGGACACGGCAGCCCCAGCATTTT.

The rearrangement joins TRBV7-8 to TRBJ2-3, with D possibly TRBD2 on 6 matching bases. CDR3 length: 15 amino acids. The germline V and J ends were trimmed by 5 bases and 3 bases, with 15 bases remaining between them. Germline CDR1 reads SGHVS; CDR2 reads FQNEAQ. Written as DNA, the CDR3 is TGTGCCAGCAGCCCCGGGACTGTTAAAACAGATACGCAGTATTTT. Translated, it gives CASSPGTVKTDTQYF.

This clone was detected a few times. The V call is TRBV28, the J call TRBJ1-2; 10 nucleotides agree with TRBD1. V dropped 5 bases and J dropped 8; count of bases not matched to a gene: 5. The CDR3 runs to 13 residues. CDR1 is MDHEN and CDR2 is SYDVKM in the germline V gene. In nucleotides, the CDR3 is TGTGCCAGCAGTATCGGGACAGGGGTAGGCTACACCTTC. Protein sequence: CASSIGTGVGYTF.

The chain joins TRBV7-3 to TRBJ2-1, with 9 bases matching TRBD2. V shed 5 bases, J shed 1 base, and the junction held 3 bases outside the gene matches. The CDR3 extends over 15 amino acids. The germline V gene has CDR1 SGHTA and CDR2 FQGTGA. CDR3 sequence reads: CASSPSGASYNEQFF. CDR3 nucleotides: TGTGCCAGCAGCCCTAGCGGGGCATCCTACAATGAGCAGTTCTTC.

The chain employs TRBV5-6 and TRBJ1-3; TRBD1 matches 7 bases. The CDR3 sequence is 15 residues long. CDR1 is SGHDT and CDR2 is YYEEEE in the germline V gene. The V segment lost 4 bases and the J segment 0 bases; nucleotides outside the gene matches: 4. In nucleotides, the CDR3 is TGTGCCAGCAGCGGGACAGCCTACTCTGGAAACACCATATATTTT. This codes for CASSGTAYSGNTIYF.

The chain has TRBV7-2 and TRBJ1-1; maybe TRBD1 (6 bases). The CDR3 totals 14 residues. Germline CDR1 reads SGHTA; CDR2 reads FQGNSA. Trimming took off 5 bases at V and 3 bases at J, with 13 bases between the two ends. The CDR3 bases are TGTGCCAGCAGCCCTGACAGGAGCTACACTGAAGCTTTCTTT. It translates to CASSPDRSYTEAFF.

The chain combines TRBV5-1 with TRBJ2-7, with a tentative D call TRBD1 (6 bases). Germline CDR1 reads SGHRS; CDR2 reads YFSETQ. This CDR3 has 15 residues. Trimming took off 4 bases at V and 0 bases at J, with 14 bases between the two ends. The CDR3 spells CASSPTDRNSYEQYF. In DNA, the CDR3 is TGCGCCAGCAGCCCTACGGACAGAAACTCCTACGAGCAGTACTTC. The full variable domain, its missing parts supplied by reference TRBV5-1 and TRBJ2-7, is KAGVTQTPRYLIKTRGQQVTLSCSPISGHRSVSWYQQTPGQGLQFLFEYFSETQRNKGNFPGRFSGRQFSNSRSEMNVSTLELGDSALYLCASSPTDRNSYEQYFGPGTRLTVT.

The chain uses TRBV5-6 and TRBJ2-1, with TRBD2 matching over 11 bases. CDR1 and CDR2 from the germline V gene are SGHDT and YYEEEE. The CDR3 totals 14 residues. The V gene end was trimmed by 5 bases and the J gene end by 9 bases; junction bases not matched to a gene: 7. The DNA of the CDR3 is TGTGCCAGCAGTCTACTAGCGGGAGTGGTTGAGCAGTTCTTC. Amino acids: CASSLLAGVVEQFF.

This chain joins TRBV9 and TRBJ2-1; TRBD1 is a possible D gene (6 bases). This CDR3 comprises 13 residues. CDR1 is SGDLS, CDR2 YYNGEE, per germline. V lost 0 bases and J 6 bases, leaving 7 bases between the germline ends. CDR3 amino acids: CASSVEQGNEQFF. The CDR3 nucleotides are TGTGCCAGCAGCGTAGAACAGGGCAATGAGCAGTTCTTC.

On this clone: The conserved phenylalanine or tryptophan is not found at the CDR3 terminus, so this likely reflects a read error. It is unclear where the CDR3 begins or ends on the DNA, so no DNA is shown, and the CDR3 is as TCRdb lists it. The chain links TRBV2 to TRBJ1-1; TRBD1, the table's D call, lacks a check against the DNA. CDR1 and CDR2 from the germline V gene are SNHLY and FYNNEI. The CDR3 length equals 11 residues, ends included. CDR3 amino acids: CASSEEQGQVL.

In DNA form, the CDR3 reads TGTGCCAGCGTGCTCGGGGGAACTGAAGCTTTCTTT. Its protein product is CASVLGGTEAFF. The chain combines TRBV18 with TRBJ1-1; perhaps TRBD1 as D (5 bases). The germline gives CDR1 KGHSH, CDR2 LQKENI. The CDR3 is 12 residues long. The V and J ends lost 8 bases and 5 bases respectively, with 12 bases between them.

The V call is TRBV7-9, the J call TRBJ2-7; D gene uncertain. V lost 3 bases and J 6 bases, leaving 12 bases between the germline ends. This CDR3 is 13 amino acids long. Germline V gene lookup returns CDR1 SEHNR and CDR2 FQNEAQ (reference sequence). As DNA, the CDR3 is TGTGCCAGCAGCTTTCCCAGAGAGGTCGAGCAGTACTTC. This encodes CASSFPREVEQYF. The full variable domain, in which reference TRBV7-9 and TRBJ2-7 provide the parts outside the CDR3, is DTGVSQNPRHKITKRGQNVTFRCDPISEHNRLYWYRQTLGQGPEFLTYFQNEAQLEKSRLLSDRFSAERPKGSFSTLEIQRTEQGDSAMYLCASSFPREVEQYFGPGTRLTVT.

This chain uses TRBV7-9 with TRBJ1-4; no clear D gene. Germline loops: CDR1 SEHNR, CDR2 FQNEAQ (reference sequence). Trimming took off 1 base at V and 7 bases at J, with 16 bases between the two ends. This CDR3 has 16 residues. The CDR3: CASSLGNPGASEKLFF. The DNA for the CDR3 is TGTGCCAGCAGCTTAGGTAATCCGGGTGCTAGTGAAAAACTGTTTTTT.

The chain uses TRBV15 and TRBJ2-1, with 7 bases lining up with TRBD2. Germline V gives CDR1 LNHNV, CDR2 YYDKDF (reference sequence). Germline trimming cut 8 bases from V and 4 bases from J; bases unmatched to any gene: 5. The CDR3 runs 13 residues. The DNA of the CDR3 is TGTGCCACCGGGGGAGGGACTTACAATGAGCAGTTCTTC. It is translated as CATGGGTYNEQFF.

The chain is built from TRBV4-3 and TRBJ2-2, with a tentative D call TRBD2 (5 bases). Germline V gives CDR1 LGHNA, CDR2 YSLEER. The germline V and J ends were trimmed by 0 bases and 4 bases, with 6 bases remaining between them. The CDR3 is 14 amino acids. The CDR3 sequence is CASSQDGSTGELFF. DNA of the CDR3: TGCGCCAGCAGCCAAGATGGGAGCACCGGGGAGCTGTTTTTT.

This chain connects TRBV5-1 to TRBJ2-3; TRBD1 matches at 7 bases. Germline CDR1 and CDR2: SGHRS and YFSETQ. This CDR3 has 15 residues. With V trimmed by 4 bases and J by 2 bases, 7 bases remained unmatched. In DNA, the CDR3 is TGCGCCAGCAGCCTACAGGGGACACACACAGATACGCAGTATTTT. Translation: CASSLQGTHTDTQYF.

The gene calls are TRBV4-3 and TRBJ2-1; 9 bases are shared with TRBD2. Per germline, CDR1 LGHNA and CDR2 YSLEER. The J segment lost 4 bases and the V segment lost 0 bases, leaving 4 bases of the junction unmatched. The CDR3 totals 16 residues. CDR3 loop: CASSQDTLAGYNEQFF. The CDR3 DNA reads TGCGCCAGCAGCCAAGATACACTAGCGGGTTACAATGAGCAGTTCTTC.

J is TRBJ2-3 and V is TRBV5-1, with D possibly matching TRBD2 (6 bases). CDR3 length: 14 residues. Germline V gene sequence: CDR1 SGHRS, CDR2 YFSETQ. Trimming left V 4 bases short and J 6 bases short, with 15 bases between. CDR3 in amino acids: CASSGGPAADTQYF. In DNA, the CDR3 is TGCGCCAGCAGCGGAGGGCCAGCAGCCGATACGCAGTATTTT. Using reference TRBV5-1 and TRBJ2-3 for the parts outside the CDR3, the full variable domain is KAGVTQTPRYLIKTRGQQVTLSCSPISGHRSVSWYQQTPGQGLQFLFEYFSETQRNKGNFPGRFSGRQFSNSRSEMNVSTLELGDSALYLCASSGGPAADTQYFGPGTRLTVL.

The sample holds one count of this clone. This rearrangement joins TRBV7-6 to TRBJ1-5; TRBD1 agrees at 7 bases. The CDR3 runs 13 residues. Trimming cost V 4 bases and J 7 bases; bases outside gene matches: 4. From germline, CDR1 is SGHVS and CDR2 FNYEAQ. The CDR3 here is CASSSQGGQPQHF. The CDR3 nucleotides are TGTGCCAGCAGCTCCCAGGGGGGCCAGCCCCAGCATTTT. Full variable domain (missing parts from reference TRBV7-6 and TRBJ1-5): GAGVSQSPRYKVTKRGQDVALRCDPISGHVSLYWYRQALGQGPEFLTYFNYEAQQDKSGLPNDRFSAERPEGSISTLTIQRTEQRDSAMYRCASSSQGGQPQHFGDGTRLSIL.

This chain uses TRBV7-2 with TRBJ1-2; TRBD1 matches 8 bases. V was pared by 4 bases and J by 6 bases, with 13 bases of the junction left unmatched. Germline CDR1 is SGHTA and CDR2 is FQGNSA. This CDR3 region has 16 residues. This chain's CDR3 is CASSSEGWTGQHGYTF. The CDR3 DNA reads TGTGCCAGCAGCTCCGAGGGGTGGACAGGGCAACATGGCTACACCTTC.

The J gene is TRBJ1-2, the V gene TRBV4-2; D possibly corresponds to TRBD1 (5 bases). Trimming pared 0 bases from V and 1 base from J, leaving 9 bases between. CDR3 size: 15 residues. Germline CDR1 reads LGHNA; CDR2 reads YNFKEQ. The CDR3 is CASSQDRRGNYGYTF. CDR3 sequence (DNA): TGTGCCAGCAGCCAAGATCGAAGGGGTAACTATGGCTACACCTTC.

The chain recombines TRBV19 with TRBJ2-7; 8 bases map to TRBD1. Germline assignment: CDR1 LNHDA and CDR2 SQIVND (reference sequence). The CDR3 runs to 13 residues. V shed 4 bases and J 5 bases; nucleotides not matched to a gene: 4. CDR3 nucleotide sequence: TGTGCCAGTAGTAGCCAGGGGGCCCACGAGCAGTACTTC. Encoded protein: CASSSQGAHEQYF. Filled out from reference TRBV19 and TRBJ2-7, the complete variable domain reads DGGITQSPKYLFRKEGQNVTLSCEQNLNHDAMYWYRQDPGQGLRLIYYSQIVNDFQKGDIAEGYSVSREKKESFPLTVTSAQKNPTAFYLCASSSQGAHEQYFGPGTRLTVT.

The chain couples TRBV11-2 to TRBJ2-5; D unresolved. Germline lookup yields CDR1 SGHAT and CDR2 FQNNGV. There are 15 residues in the CDR3. Trimming left V 2 bases short and J 7 bases short, with 17 bases between. As DNA, the CDR3 is TGTGCCAGCAGCTTACGGCAGGTGATGATGGGGACCCAGTACTTC. Its protein is CASSLRQVMMGTQYF.

Concerning this clone itself: Other DNA variants within this sample encode the same CDR3. This sequence joins TRBV5-6 and TRBJ2-7; tentative D call: TRBD2 (6 bases). There are 13 residues in the CDR3. Germline V lookup: CDR1 SGHDT, CDR2 YYEEEE. With 0 bases removed from V and 7 bases from J, the gap between germline ends came to 11 bases. As DNA, the CDR3 is TGTGCCAGCAGCTTGGGGCGGGCGGGGGAGCAGTACTTC. Its translation is CASSLGRAGEQYF.

The rearrangement links TRBV5-1 to TRBJ2-2; weak D call: TRBD1 (6 bases). Trimming pared 1 base from V and 1 base from J, leaving 11 bases between. The CDR3 length is 16 residues. Germline lookup yields CDR1 SGHRS and CDR2 YFSETQ. The CDR3 is CASSLIIGGNTGELFF. The CDR3 region has the DNA TGCGCCAGCAGCTTGATTATAGGGGGGAACACCGGGGAGCTGTTTTTT.

This chain uses TRBV30 with TRBJ2-7, with D perhaps TRBD1 or TRBD2 (5 bases each). Germline V gene lookup returns CDR1 GTSNPN and CDR2 SVGIG (reference sequence). CDR3 length: 13 amino acids. V was pared by 2 bases and J by 3 bases, with 11 bases between. DNA of the CDR3: TGTGCCTGGAGTAGAGGGGCAAACTACGAGCAGTACTTC. Translating gives CAWSRGANYEQYF.